These T cell receptor beta chains were read from a single sample in a study of identical twins. Using its own MiXCR run on the 5' RACE reads, TCRdb lists one record per CDR3 protein. The profile shows hundreds of thousands of distinct CDR3 sequences, 18% of them singletons. These data were likewise used in another study, on T cells expressing NK-cell markers.

The source material was PBMCs. Receptor source: a young woman in good health. The CDR3 runs from the conserved cysteine through the conserved F or W. The D gene is left open where the match is weak. Not every row has a clone size; where given, it reads once, few, many or a size class.

TGTGCCAGCAGCCCCGGACAGGGGGCAAGGACTTTCTTT	CASSPGQGARTFF	TRBJ1-1	-	TRBD1	TRBV4-2
TGTGCCAGCAGTTCAAGTCGTCCGTTAAACACTGAAGCTTTCTTT	CASSSSRPLNTEAFF	TRBJ1-1	few	-	TRBV12-3/TRBV12-4
TGCAGTGCTAGAGCGGGGCGGGGGGTCAATGAGCAGTTCTTC	CSARAGRGVNEQFF	TRBJ2-1	-	TRBD2	TRBV20-1
TGTGCCAGCTCACCGTCCTGGAATGAGCAGTTCTTC	CASSPSWNEQFF	TRBJ2-1	once	-	TRBV18
TGCAGTGCTCGCCGGTGGGATACGCAGTATTTT	CSARRWDTQYF	TRBJ2-3	many	-	TRBV20-1
TGTGCCAGCAGCCTTTCTCGGGGGCAGAGCTCCTACAATGAGCAGTTCTTC	CASSLSRGQSSYNEQFF	TRBJ2-1	few	-	TRBV13
TGTGCCAGCAGGGAGACAGGGCCTCGGGGTGAGCAGTTCTTC	CASRETGPRGEQFF	TRBJ2-1	few	TRBD1	TRBV25-1
TGTGCCAGCAAATCGGTGAGAAACACCATATATTTT	CASKSVRNTIYF	TRBJ1-3	-	-	TRBV27
TGCAGTGCTAGTCTAGCGGAGGCCTACGAGCAGTACTTC	CSASLAEAYEQYF	TRBJ2-7	-	TRBD2	TRBV20-1
TGCAGTGCTAGGACCCACAGGGGGCTTAGCTATGGCTACACCTTC	CSARTHRGLSYGYTF	TRBJ1-2	-	TRBD1	TRBV20-1
TGTGCCAGCAGTTTTTTGGGTGGGGCCGGCAACATTCAGTACTTC	CASSFLGGAGNIQYF	TRBJ2-4	few	-	TRBV12-3/TRBV12-4
TGTGCCAGCAGGGGACAGGGAGGAGACACCGGGGAGCTGTTTTTT	CASRGQGGDTGELFF	TRBJ2-2	-	TRBD1	TRBV9
TGCGCCAGCTCTACGACAGGAGGTCCCGAGACCCAGTACTTC	CASSTTGGPETQYF	TRBJ2-5	many	-	TRBV10-2
TGTGCCAGCAGTTTTGGGACAGACTATGGCTACACCTTC	CASSFGTDYGYTF	TRBJ1-2	many	TRBD1	TRBV12-3/TRBV12-4
TGTGCCAGCAGCTTTATGAACGCGAGAACCTACGAGCAGTACTTC	CASSFMNARTYEQYF	TRBJ2-7	-	-	TRBV7-2
TGTGCCAGCAGCGTACGCCCCCAGATAGCGGGAGATGAGCAGTTCTTC	CASSVRPQIAGDEQFF	TRBJ2-1	-	TRBD2	TRBV9
TGTGCCAGCACCTCAGGACTAGCGGGGGGGGCCGCCTACAATGAGCAGTTCTTC	CASTSGLAGGAAYNEQFF	TRBJ2-1	many	TRBD2	TRBV6-2/TRBV6-3
TGTGCCAGCAGTTTTATGACCGGCTCCTACGAGCAGTACTTC	CASSFMTGSYEQYF	TRBJ2-7	many	-	TRBV12-3/TRBV12-4
TGTGCCAGCAGCTTAGTCCCGCGGGAGCAGTACTTC	CASSLVPREQYF	TRBJ2-7	-	-	TRBV13
TGCGCCAGCAGCCGGGAGCAGGGGGCTGGTTATGGCTACACCTTC	CASSREQGAGYGYTF	TRBJ1-2	many	TRBD1	TRBV5-1
TGTGCCAGCAGTTCCCAGGGCTGTACCTACGAGCAGTACTTC	CASSSQGCTYEQYF	TRBJ2-7	-	-	TRBV6-8
TGTGCCAGCAGCTCTCCAGGAGGGGTCGATGAGCAGTTCTTC	CASSSPGGVDEQFF	TRBJ2-1	many	-	TRBV21-1
TGTGCCAGCACCTTCAGGCGGGCGTCCTATAATTCACCCCTCCACTTT	CASTFRRASYNSPLHF	TRBJ1-6	few	-	TRBV12-3/TRBV12-4
TGTGCCAGCAGCACCCTGGACCGGAGCTCTGGGGCCAACGTCCTGACTTTC	CASSTLDRSSGANVLTF	TRBJ2-6	-	-	TRBV9
TGCAGTGCTAGCCGAGGGGCCAGCGGCAATGAGCAGTTCTTC	CSASRGASGNEQFF	TRBJ2-1	-	-	TRBV20-1
TGTGCCAGCAGTTATTCAAACACAGATACGCAGTATTTT	CASSYSNTDTQYF	TRBJ2-3	few	-	TRBV6-5
TGTGCCAGCAGTTTAGGAATATTGGGGACCGCTGAAGCTTTCTTT	CASSLGILGTAEAFF	TRBJ1-1	few	-	TRBV12-3/TRBV12-4
TGCGCCAGCAGCCCCTCCCGGGCCGACTACGGCTACACCTTC	CASSPSRADYGYTF	TRBJ1-2	few	-	TRBV5-1
TGCGCCAGCAGCTTGGTCTCCGGTATAAAGGATGAGCAGTTCTTC	CASSLVSGIKDEQFF	TRBJ2-1	few	-	TRBV5-1
TGTGCCAGCAGCAAGATCGACAGGGTGAACCTAGGAAGCACAGATACGCAGTATTTT	CASSKIDRVNLGSTDTQYF	TRBJ2-3	-	TRBD1	TRBV6-2/TRBV6-3
TGTGCCAGCAGTCGGACTAGCGGGAAAGCCTACGAGCAGTACTTC	CASSRTSGKAYEQYF	TRBJ2-7	few	TRBD2	TRBV12-3/TRBV12-4
TGTGCCAGCAGTCGCCGATCCTTAGCGGGGGGTCAGTACAATGAGCAGTTCTTC	CASSRRSLAGGQYNEQFF	TRBJ2-1	-	TRBD2	TRBV6-2/TRBV6-3
TGTGCCAGCTCAACAGGGGCAGGGGAAGGTTCAGGGGCCAACGTCCTGACTTTC	CASSTGAGEGSGANVLTF	TRBJ2-6	few	TRBD1	TRBV18
TGTGCCAGCAGCCAAGATCGAGGACTAGCGGGGGGGCCTATCGCCGGGGAGCTGTTTTTT	CASSQDRGLAGGPIAGELFF	TRBJ2-2	-	TRBD2	TRBV4-2
TGTGCCAGCAGCTTGACAGGGTACACAGATACGCAGTATTTT	CASSLTGYTDTQYF	TRBJ2-3	-	TRBD1	TRBV7-2
TGTGCCAGCAGCACAAGCTATGGCTACACCTTC	CASSTSYGYTF	TRBJ1-2	many	-	TRBV12-3/TRBV12-4
TGTGCCACAAAAATCGGGACAGCTAATGAAAAACTGTTTTTT	CATKIGTANEKLFF	TRBJ1-4	few	TRBD1	TRBV10-3
TGTGCCATCAGTGAATCGGTGCAAGATACGCAGTATTTT	CAISESVQDTQYF	TRBJ2-3	-	-	TRBV10-3
TGTGCCAGCAGCCACAGGACAGCCAACTATGGCTACACCTTC	CASSHRTANYGYTF	TRBJ1-2	many	-	TRBV7-8
TGCGCCAGCAGCCCGAGGGACAGTCCCGGGCACGAGCAGTACTTC	CASSPRDSPGHEQYF	TRBJ2-7	-	TRBD1	TRBV5-1
TGTGCCAGCAGCTTGCCCGGGACAGGGGGTGGCTACACCTTC	CASSLPGTGGGYTF	TRBJ1-2	many	TRBD1	TRBV5-6
TGTGCCAGCAGTCGAACGAGGAGCGAAAAAGATACGCAGTATTTT	CASSRTRSEKDTQYF	TRBJ2-3	once	-	TRBV7-9
TGTGCCAGCAGTTACTCCAGGGCTGGTGGGGCCAACGTCCTGACTTTC	CASSYSRAGGANVLTF	TRBJ2-6	-	-	TRBV6-5
TGTGCCAGCAGTGGCCGGCGGGGACCGCATGAGCAGTTCTTC	CASSGRRGPHEQFF	TRBJ2-1	-	-	TRBV25-1
TGTGCCAGCACCTTACTAGCGAGGGTTGTCACCGGGGAGCTGTTTTTT	CASTLLARVVTGELFF	TRBJ2-2	-	TRBD2	TRBV6-2/TRBV6-3
TGTGCCAGCAGTTTACCTAGGACTAGCGGGAAGGGAGAGACCCAGTACTTC	CASSLPRTSGKGETQYF	TRBJ2-5	-	TRBD2	TRBV12-3/TRBV12-4
TGTGCCAGCAGTTGGAGGTCGCAGCGCGTGGGATTTTTGCACTTC	CASSWRSQRVGFLHF	TRBJ2-5	-	-	TRBV12-3/TRBV12-4
TGCGCCAGCAGCTTGGGGACAGGGACATACTATGGCTACACCTTC	CASSLGTGTYYGYTF	TRBJ1-2	-	TRBD1	TRBV5-1
TGTGCCAGCAGTTACTTAGCGGGGGGCGGGAGAGAGACCCAGTACTTC	CASSYLAGGGRETQYF	TRBJ2-5	few	TRBD2	TRBV6-5
TGTGCCAGCAGCTTAACGGCAGGAAACACCATATATTTT	CASSLTAGNTIYF	TRBJ1-3	few	-	TRBV11-2
TGTGCCAGCAGCACCGGGACCCTTCAGGCAGATACGCAGTATTTT	CASSTGTLQADTQYF	TRBJ2-3	-	-	TRBV6-1
TGCAGGGGAGGGGACCCCGCAGAAACTGAAGCTTTCTTT	CRGGDPAETEAFF	TRBJ1-1	once	-	TRBV29-1
TGTGCCAGCAGTTTAGAAGCGATGGGATGGGGCTCCTACAATGAGCAGTTCTTC	CASSLEAMGWGSYNEQFF	TRBJ2-1	many	-	TRBV12-3/TRBV12-4
TGTGCCAGCGGGGCCACAAGCGACTACAATGAGCAGTTCTTC	CASGATSDYNEQFF	TRBJ2-1	-	-	TRBV7-9